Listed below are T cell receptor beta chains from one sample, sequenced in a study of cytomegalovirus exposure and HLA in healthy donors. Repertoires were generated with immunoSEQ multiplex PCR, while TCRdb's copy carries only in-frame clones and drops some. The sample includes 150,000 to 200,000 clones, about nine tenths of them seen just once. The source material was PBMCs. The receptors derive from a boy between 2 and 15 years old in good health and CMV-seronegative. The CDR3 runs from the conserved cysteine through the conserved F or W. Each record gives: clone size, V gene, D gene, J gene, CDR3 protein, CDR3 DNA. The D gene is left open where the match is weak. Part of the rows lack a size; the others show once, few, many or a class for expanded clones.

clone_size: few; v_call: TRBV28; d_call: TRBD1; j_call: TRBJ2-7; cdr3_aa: CASSSGTGILGYF; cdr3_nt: TGTGCCAGCAGTTCGGGGACAGGGATTTTGGGGTACTTC
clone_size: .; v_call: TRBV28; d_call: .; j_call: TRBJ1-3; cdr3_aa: CASGFTGLSGNTIYF; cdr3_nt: TGTGCCAGCGGATTTACAGGGCTCTCTGGAAACACCATATATTTT
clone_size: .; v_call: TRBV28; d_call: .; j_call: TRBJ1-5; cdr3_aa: CASTPFSSQPQHF; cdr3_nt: TGTGCCAGCACCCCATTTTCTAGTCAGCCCCAGCATTTT
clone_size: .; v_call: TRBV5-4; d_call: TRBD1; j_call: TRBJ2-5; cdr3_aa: CASSTPTGSQETQYF; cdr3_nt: TGTGCCAGCAGCACGCCGACAGGGTCTCAAGAGACCCAGTACTTC
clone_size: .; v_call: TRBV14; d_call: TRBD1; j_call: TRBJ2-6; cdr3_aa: CASSQEMAGGVTGANVLTF; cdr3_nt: TGTGCCAGCAGCCAAGAAATGGCAGGGGGAGTAACTGGGGCCAACGTCCTGACTTTC
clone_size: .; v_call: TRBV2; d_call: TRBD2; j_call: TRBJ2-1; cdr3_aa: CASSRRAGGPLSEQFF; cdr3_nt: TGTGCCAGCAGTCGTAGGGCGGGAGGGCCATTGAGTGAGCAGTTCTTC
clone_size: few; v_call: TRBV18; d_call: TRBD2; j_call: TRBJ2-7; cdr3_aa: CASSPLAGKLDSYEQYF; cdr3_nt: TGTGCCAGCTCACCACTAGCGGGTAAACTGGACTCCTACGAGCAGTACTTC
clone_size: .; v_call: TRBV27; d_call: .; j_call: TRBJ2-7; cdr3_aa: CASRGGALVSEQYF; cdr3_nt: TGTGCCAGCAGAGGGGGGGCCCTTGTTAGCGAGCAGTACTTC
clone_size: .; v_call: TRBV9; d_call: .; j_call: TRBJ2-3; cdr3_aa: CASSPRGSTDTQYF; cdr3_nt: TGTGCCAGCAGCCCGCGGGGTAGCACAGATACGCAGTATTTT
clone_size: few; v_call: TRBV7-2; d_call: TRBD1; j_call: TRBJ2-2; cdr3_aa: CASRKGAAPGELFF; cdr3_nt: TGTGCCAGCAGAAAGGGGGCGGCGCCCGGGGAGCTGTTTTTT
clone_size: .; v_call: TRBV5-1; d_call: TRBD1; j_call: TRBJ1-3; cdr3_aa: CASSLGTGQSSGNTIYF; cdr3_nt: TGCGCCAGCAGCTTGGGGACAGGGCAGAGCTCTGGAAACACCATATATTTT
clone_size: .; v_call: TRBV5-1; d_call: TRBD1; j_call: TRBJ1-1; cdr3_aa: CASSSAGGYTEAFF; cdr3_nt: TGCGCCAGCAGCTCAGCAGGGGGCTATACTGAAGCTTTCTTT
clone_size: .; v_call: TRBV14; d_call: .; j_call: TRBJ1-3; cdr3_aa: CASSQEPDWGNTIYF; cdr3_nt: TGTGCCAGCAGCCAAGAGCCAGACTGGGGAAACACCATATATTTT
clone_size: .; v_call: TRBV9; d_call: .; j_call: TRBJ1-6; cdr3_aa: CASSSEVGHQSNSPLHF; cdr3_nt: TGTGCCAGCAGCTCAGAAGTCGGACATCAATCAAATTCACCCCTCCACTTT
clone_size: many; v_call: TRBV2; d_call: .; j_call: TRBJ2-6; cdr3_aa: CASRHPGSDLSFGANVLTF; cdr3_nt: TGTGCCAGCAGGCACCCGGGGAGTGACCTGTCCTTTGGGGCCAACGTCCTGACTTTC
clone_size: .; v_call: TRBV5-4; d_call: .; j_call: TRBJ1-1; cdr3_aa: CASSPVDRRIMNTEAFF; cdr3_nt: TGTGCCAGCAGCCCAGTAGACAGGAGGATTATGAACACTGAAGCTTTCTTT
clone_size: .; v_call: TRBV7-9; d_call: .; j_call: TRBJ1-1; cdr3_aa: CASSVAEYTEAFF; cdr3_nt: TGTGCCAGCAGCGTAGCGGAGTACACTGAAGCTTTCTTT